The next 22 T cell receptor beta chains were all read from a single sample in a study of control samples from healthy donors and cancer patients. The protocol was immunoSEQ multiplex PCR, while the TCRdb copy is restricted to in-frame clones and leaves out a portion. Among 130,000 or so clones, about 90% were seen once, and the ten largest hold around 7.3%. Input material: blood. These receptors all stem from a young man in good health.

The rearrangement links TRBV4-3 to TRBJ1-2; no clear D gene. Trimming cost V 1 base and J 7 bases, with 13 bases left between them. This CDR3 contains 14 residues. Germline assignment: CDR1 LGHNA and CDR2 YSLEER. CDR3 in amino acids: CASSQGPGAGGYTF. DNA for the CDR3: TGCGCCAGCAGCCAAGGTCCCGGTGCTGGTGGCTACACCTTC.

The gene calls are TRBV3-1 (or the pseudogene TRBV3-2) and TRBJ2-4; D remains ambiguous. The V gene's germline CDR1 is LGHDT and CDR2 YNNKEL (reference sequence). This CDR3 is 12 amino acids long. Trimming removed 4 bases from V and 7 bases from J, with 8 bases in between. CDR3 protein: CASSPTGNIQYF. DNA of the CDR3: TGTGCCAGCAGCCCCACGGGCAACATTCAGTACTTC.

The chain employs TRBV5-4 and TRBJ1-2; a weak D match, TRBD1 (6 bases). Germline values: CDR1 SGHNT, CDR2 YYREEE (reference sequence). Between the trimmed V and J ends, which lost 1 base and 6 bases, there was a span of 19 bases. The length of the CDR3 is 16 residues. CDR3 amino acids: CASSLTGLGYVDGYTF. CDR3 bases: TGTGCCAGCAGCTTGACAGGGTTGGGCTATGTCGATGGCTACACCTTC.

The chain combines TRBV6-5 with TRBJ2-1; D uncertain. The V gene's germline CDR1 is MNHEY and CDR2 SVGAGI. The CDR3 length is 15 residues. Trimming pared 5 bases from V and 3 bases from J, leaving 14 bases between. CDR3 DNA sequence: TGTGCCAGCAGTCCAGACGGACCGGGCTACAATGAGCAGTTCTTC. Amino acids: CASSPDGPGYNEQFF.

This clone was picked up many times. The chain carries TRBV9 and TRBJ1-2, with TRBD1 matching over 7 bases. V dropped 3 bases and J dropped 3; count of bases not matched to a gene: 5. CDR3 size: 14 residues. Germline V gene data show CDR1 as SGDLS and CDR2 as YYNGEE. CDR3 DNA sequence: TGTGCCAGCAGCGAGGGGGCAGGCGACTATGGCTACACCTTC. Its protein product is CASSEGAGDYGYTF.

The chain has TRBV2 and TRBJ2-1, with 10 bases that match TRBD2. CDR1 is SNHLY, CDR2 FYNNEI, per germline. The CDR3 consists of 20 residues. V lost 2 bases and J lost 0; bases outside the gene matches: 13. CDR3 in amino acids: CASSEPRAGGLTSSYNEQFF. In DNA, the CDR3 is TGTGCCAGCAGTGAACCGCGAGCGGGGGGGCTTACGAGCTCCTACAATGAGCAGTTCTTC.

The rearrangement links TRBV28 to TRBJ1-5; 7 bases are a match to TRBD1. Per germline, CDR1 MDHEN and CDR2 SYDVKM. The CDR3 runs 17 residues. The V and J ends lost 3 bases and 3 bases, in that order; junction bases with no gene match: 11. CDR3 coding DNA: TGTGCCAGCAGTTTGCACAGGGGCGGGGAATCCAATCAGCCCCAGCATTTT. It specifies CASSLHRGGESNQPQHF.

V is TRBV6-5 and J is TRBJ2-2, with D maybe TRBD1 (5 bases). V was trimmed by 0 bases and J by 5 bases, leaving 10 bases between them. The germline V gene has CDR1 MNHEY and CDR2 SVGAGI. The CDR3 runs 15 residues. The CDR3 here is CASSYSPQGTGELFF. CDR3 nucleotide sequence: TGTGCCAGCAGTTACTCCCCTCAGGGAACCGGGGAGCTGTTTTTT.

A single count supports this clone. The chain recombines TRBV18 with TRBJ1-2; D gene unclear. This CDR3 is 14 amino acids long. CDR1 is KGHSH, CDR2 LQKENI, per germline. The germline V and J ends were trimmed by 0 bases and 1 base, with 6 bases remaining between them. CDR3 sequence: CASSPPNSNYGYTF. CDR3 in DNA: TGTGCCAGCTCACCACCGAACAGTAACTATGGCTACACCTTC.

This clone was picked up one time. The rearrangement links TRBV5-1 to TRBJ1-4, with 8 bases aligning to TRBD1. Germline CDR1 and CDR2: SGHRS and YFSETQ. This CDR3 has 14 amino acids. V lost 4 bases and J lost 7; bases outside the gene matches: 6. In DNA form, the CDR3 reads TGCGCCAGCAGCAGGACAGGGATCGGTGAAAAACTGTTTTTT. It encodes CASSRTGIGEKLFF. The full variable domain, completed using reference TRBV5-1 and TRBJ1-4, is KAGVTQTPRYLIKTRGQQVTLSCSPISGHRSVSWYQQTPGQGLQFLFEYFSETQRNKGNFPGRFSGRQFSNSRSEMNVSTLELGDSALYLCASSRTGIGEKLFFGSGTQLSVL.

The chain joins TRBV29-1 to TRBJ1-1; D ambiguous. CDR3 length equals 12 residues. Per germline, CDR1 SQVTM and CDR2 ANQGSEA. Deletions cut 7 bases from V and 5 bases from J, with 14 bases between. CDR3 residues: CSAHYGETEAFF. DNA of the CDR3: TGCAGCGCCCACTACGGCGAAACTGAAGCTTTCTTT.

This chain links TRBV10-3 with TRBJ1-2, with D possibly being TRBD1 (6 bases). Trimming took off 3 bases at V and 12 bases at J, with 23 bases between the two ends. Germline V gene sequence: CDR1 ENHRY, CDR2 SYGVKD. The CDR3 spans 15 residues. As DNA, the CDR3 is TGTGCCATCAGTGATTCGCTCGGGACACACCCTTTAGACACCTTC. Amino acids: CAISDSLGTHPLDTF.

The chain carries TRBV3-1 (or the pseudogene TRBV3-2) and TRBJ1-6; 8 bases align to TRBD1. Germline-derived CDR1 and CDR2 are LGHDT and YNNKEL (reference sequence). J gave up 8 bases and V 3 bases, and 6 bases lay outside the gene matches. The CDR3 has 15 amino acids. For the CDR3, the DNA is TGTGCCAGCAGCCAGAAACAGGGGGTATATTCACCCCTCCACTTT. Amino acids: CASSQKQGVYSPLHF.

The chain couples TRBV18 to TRBJ1-1; D unclear. V was pared by 3 bases and J by 2 bases, with 19 bases between. CDR1 and CDR2 (germline): KGHSH, LQKENI. This CDR3 is 17 amino acids long. The CDR3 bases are TGTGCCAGCTCACCTACTAGTTTAGATACAGCTAACACTGAAGCTTTCTTT. Translated: CASSPTSLDTANTEAFF.

The gene calls are TRBV13 and TRBJ1-2, with a possible D match to TRBD1 (5 bases). Per germline, CDR1 PRHDT and CDR2 FYEKMQ (reference sequence). Trimming removed 5 bases from V and 4 bases from J, with 11 bases in between. The CDR3 is 13 residues long. Written as DNA, the CDR3 is TGTGCCAGCAGCATCGGGACGGGCTATGGCTACACCTTC. This codes for CASSIGTGYGYTF. Complete variable domain (other parts from reference TRBV13 and TRBJ1-2): AAGVIQSPRHLIKEKRETATLKCYPIPRHDTVYWYQQGPGQDPQFLISFYEKMQSDKGSIPDRFSAQQFSDYHSELNMSSLELGDSALYFCASSIGTGYGYTFGSGTRLTVV.

As DNA, the CDR3 is TGTGCCAGCAGCCCGGTCCGGGCCGGGTGGGACACTGAAGCTTTCTTT. Translation gives CASSPVRAGWDTEAFF. The chain carries TRBV7-9 and TRBJ1-1, with D unresolved. Germline CDR1 and CDR2: SEHNR and FQNEAQ (reference sequence). This CDR3 spans 16 amino acids. V lost 5 bases, J lost 3 bases, and 19 bases lay in between.

This rearrangement joins TRBV27 to TRBJ1-4; possibly TRBD1 for D (5 bases). In germline, CDR1 is MNHEY, CDR2 SMNVEV (reference sequence). The germline V and J ends were trimmed by 3 bases and 4 bases, with 12 bases remaining between them. There are 15 residues in the CDR3. DNA for the CDR3: TGTGCCAGCAGTTTGACGGGACGGTTTAATGAAAAACTGTTTTTT. Residues: CASSLTGRFNEKLFF.

This clone showed up just a few times. The chain carries TRBV6-5 and TRBJ1-1, with a weak D call TRBD1 (6 bases). Per the germline V gene, CDR1 is MNHEY and CDR2 is SVGAGI. V was cut by 5 bases and J by 4 bases, with 11 bases left in between. The CDR3 extends over 13 amino acids. The CDR3 spells CASSRGGSTEAFF. CDR3 coding DNA: TGTGCCAGCAGTAGGGGGGGTAGCACTGAAGCTTTCTTT.

The chain links TRBV24-1 to TRBJ1-2, with unresolved D. The CDR3 is 12 residues long. V lost 6 bases and J 7 bases, leaving 11 bases between the germline ends. Germline V gene data show CDR1 as KGHDR and CDR2 as SFDVKD. The CDR3 region is CATSFTGIGYTF. The CDR3 nucleotides are TGTGCCACCAGTTTTACCGGGATTGGCTACACCTTC.

This rearrangement joins TRBV2 to TRBJ2-7, with 10 bases fitting TRBD2. The CDR3 totals 15 residues. Trimming cost V 3 bases and J 5 bases; bases outside gene matches: 7. CDR1 and CDR2 from the germline V gene are SNHLY and FYNNEI. The CDR3 sequence: CASSDESGGAHEQYF. Written as DNA, the CDR3 is TGTGCCAGCAGTGATGAGAGCGGGGGGGCCCACGAGCAGTACTTC.

Here the CDR3 reads CASSLIGGRGTGELFF. The CDR3, as DNA: TGTGCCAGCAGCTTAATAGGGGGCAGGGGCACCGGGGAGCTGTTTTTT. The chain couples TRBV5-4 to TRBJ2-2, with 7 bases aligning to TRBD1. The CDR3 consists of 16 residues. V shed 2 bases and J 4 bases; nucleotides not matched to a gene: 8. Germline V gene data show CDR1 as SGHNT and CDR2 as YYREEE (reference sequence).

The chain carries TRBV6-5 and TRBJ2-3; D ambiguous. Per germline, CDR1 MNHEY and CDR2 SVGAGI. The CDR3 consists of 15 residues. Trimming left V 2 bases short and J 1 base short, with 10 bases between. The CDR3 loop reads CASSYTGDRTDTQYF. The CDR3 DNA reads TGTGCCAGCAGTTACACTGGGGATCGCACAGATACGCAGTATTTT.